Listed below are T cell receptor beta chains from one sample, sequenced in a study of beta chain features in type 1 diabetes. Data came from immunoSEQ multiplex PCR; TCRdb stores just in-frame clones and leaves some out. The sample lists approximately 330,000 clones; 9.5% to 12% were seen once. Sequences were obtained from naive CD4+ T cells from blood. These receptors all come from a woman aged 30 to 39 in good health. Both conserved end residues are trimmed from each CDR3. Some rows have no size entry. The others give once, few or many, or a class for an expanded clone.

>TRBV9|TRBJ2-3|few
ASGRGTDTQY
>TRBV6-5|TRBJ2-5|few
ASKRTSGPSAQY
>TRBV28|TRBJ2-4|few
ASSLWSGSSNIQY
>TRBV28|TRBJ2-5|few
ASSPGGGVQETQY
>TRBV2|TRBJ2-7|few
ASNRDRGYEQY
>TRBV30|TRBJ2-7|few
AWTAGSYEQY
>TRBV29-1|TRBJ2-1|-
SVARLAGNNEQF
>TRBV21-1|TRBJ2-5|few
ASPSTGRDQETQY
>TRBV7-2|TRBJ2-1|few
ASSARTSGTYNEQF
>TRBV2|TRBJ2-3|-
ASKSGGSTDTQY
>TRBV2|TRBJ1-4|-
ASSVQGSSEKLF
>TRBV30|TRBJ1-5|-
AWSPGLGNQPQH
>TRBV4-3|TRBJ2-7|-
ASTPGLAPSYEQY
>TRBV27|TRBJ1-5|few
ASSPQGVYSNQPQH
>TRBV9|TRBJ1-3|-
ASTRDISGNTIY
>TRBV30|TRBJ1-3|-
ACYWANGNTIY
>TRBV11-2|TRBJ2-3|-
ASSLTPSGISDTQY
>TRBV6-5|TRBJ1-5|-
ASSSGDRNQPQH
>TRBV15|TRBJ2-5|few
ATSGTRGETQY